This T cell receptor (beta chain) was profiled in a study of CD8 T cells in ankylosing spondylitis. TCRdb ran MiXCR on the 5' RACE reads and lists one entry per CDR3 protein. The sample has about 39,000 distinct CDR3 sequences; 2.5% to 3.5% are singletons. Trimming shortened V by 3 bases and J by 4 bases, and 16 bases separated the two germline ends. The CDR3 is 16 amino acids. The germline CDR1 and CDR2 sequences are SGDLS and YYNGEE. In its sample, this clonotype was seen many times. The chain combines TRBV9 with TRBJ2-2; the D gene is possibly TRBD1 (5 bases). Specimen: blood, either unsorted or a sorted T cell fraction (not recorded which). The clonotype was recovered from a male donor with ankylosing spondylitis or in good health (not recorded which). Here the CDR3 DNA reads TGTGCCAGCAGCGCCAGGCTTGGGGCTTCCACCGGGGAGCTGTTTTTT. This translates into CASSARLGASTGELFF.